The clone carrying this TCR beta chain was counted only a few times. CDR1 and CDR2 from the germline V gene are SGHRS and YFSETQ. Trimming took 4 bases from V and 8 from J, leaving 18 bases between them. The CDR3 length is 15 residues. Unique molecular identifiers were built into the TCRbeta library. From the PCR reads, TCRdb called clonotypes with MiXCR, one entry per CDR3 protein. The sample holds about 980,000 distinct CDR3 sequences, around 30% seen once. This entry is derived from a study of T-cell reconstitution after alpha-beta-depleted transplantation in children. This specimen was PBMCs, mostly from graft donor cells, taken 360 days after TCRalphabeta/CD19-depleted stem cell transplant. This clonotype originated in a boy younger than two who had a stem cell transplant for SCID, so the T cells may come from the graft donor. The chain couples TRBV5-1 to TRBJ1-4; perhaps TRBD1 as D (6 bases). CDR3 region: CASSPFGGFGEKLFF. For the CDR3, the DNA is TGCGCCAGCAGCCCATTCGGGGGCTTCGGAGAAAAACTGTTTTTT.